The clone carrying this T cell receptor beta chain has a count of ten or more. The target antigen is unknown. These data are taken from a study of CD8 T cells in ankylosing spondylitis. Points from the study as a whole: One TCR beta motif, made up of eight highly homologous variants, appeared characteristic of ankylosing spondylitis blood. Matched ankylosing spondylitis synovial fluid reportedly contained a significantly enriched population of disease-linked clones. CD8+ cells made up the disease-linked clones, which were relatively rare in peripheral blood.

Germline-derived CDR1 and CDR2 are SQVTM and ANQGSEA. This CDR3 spans 14 amino acids. With 3 bases removed from V and 3 bases from J, the gap between germline ends came to 14 bases. Construction of TCR beta libraries was performed using quantitative 5'-RACE with molecular barcodes. Using its own MiXCR run on the 5' RACE reads, TCRdb lists one record per CDR3 protein. The sample has more than 500,000 distinct CDR3 sequences, about 5% seen once; the top ten hold around 3.6%. Sequencing used blood, either unsorted or a sorted T cell fraction (not recorded which). The chain combines TRBV29-1 with TRBJ2-5, with D hard to call. The source of this sequence is a male donor with ankylosing spondylitis. CDR3 in amino acids: CSVDGYSTKETQYF. The CDR3 bases are TGCAGCGTTGATGGGTATTCCACTAAAGAGACCCAGTACTTC. The full variable domain, with the rest looked up from reference TRBV29-1 and TRBJ2-5, is SAVISQKPSRDICQRGTSLTIQCQVDSQVTMMFWYRQQPGQSLTLIATANQGSEATYESGFVIDKFPISRPNLTFSTLTVSNMSPEDSSIYLCSVDGYSTKETQYFGPGTRLLVL.